The sequence of this T cell receptor (beta chain) was determined in a study of long-term antiretroviral therapy in people with HIV. This clone was observed a few times. The assay, immunoSEQ v3.0, was run at survey level. Here immunoSEQ multiplex PCR was the method, and the copy in TCRdb shows in-frame clones only, minus some. This repertoire shows more than 15,000 clones, 70% to 90% found once; its top ten account for 8.5% to 9.5%. With 6 bases clipped from V and 3 bases from J, the junction kept 12 bases outside the gene matches. CDR1 MNHEY and CDR2 SMNVEV come from the germline V gene (reference sequence). CDR3 length: 17 residues.

The sequence was obtained from a man younger than 30 with HIV. The input for sequencing was unsorted PBMCs, taken 0.3 years after starting antiretroviral therapy. The chain is built from TRBV27 and TRBJ2-5, with TRBD2 matching 11 bases. The CDR3 DNA is TGTGCCAGCAGCCTTAGGCCCGCTAGCGGGGGGAAAGAGACCCAGTACTTC. As protein: CASSLRPASGGKETQYF.